The 10 T cell receptor beta chains in this list originate from one sample, sequenced in a study of T-cell reconstitution after alpha-beta-depleted transplantation in children. Molecular barcoding with unique molecular identifiers was used for the TCRbeta library. TCRdb called the PCR reads again in MiXCR, with one record for every CDR3 protein. The table has some 70,000 distinct CDR3 sequences, roughly 4.9% seen once. The sequences come from PBMCs, mostly from graft donor cells, collected 180 days after TCRalphabeta/CD19-depleted stem cell transplant. All receptors derive from a boy in the first two years of life who had a stem cell transplant for acute myeloid leukemia, so the T cells may come from the graft donor.

This clonotype was recorded many times. The chain is built from TRBV27 and TRBJ2-1; D unclear. This CDR3 comprises 15 residues. The V end was cut by 2 bases, the J end by 0 bases, with 8 bases between. The V gene's germline CDR1 is MNHEY and CDR2 SMNVEV (reference sequence). The CDR3, as DNA: TGTGCCAGCAGTTTAGGGCCTAGCTCCTACAATGAGCAGTTCTTC. Translated, it gives CASSLGPSSYNEQFF.

This clonotype was seen many times. The V and J genes are TRBV11-1 and TRBJ2-1; D call uncertain. CDR3 length equals 13 residues. The V end lost 1 base, the J end lost 7 bases, and 8 bases lay between the germline ends. Germline CDR1 is SGHAT and CDR2 is FQDESV (reference sequence). The CDR3 loop reads CASSLEQLNEQFF. The CDR3 bases are TGTGCCAGCAGCTTAGAACAGCTGAATGAGCAGTTCTTC.

This clonotype was seen a few times. The CDR3 DNA reads as TGTGCTAGTGGTCGACCTCTCGACAGTTCTGACAATGAGCAGTTCTTC. It translates to CASGRPLDSSDNEQFF. The chain combines TRBV12-5 with TRBJ2-1; weak D call: TRBD1 (5 bases). The ends were cut back, 5 bases at V and 5 bases at J, with 19 bases in the middle. The CDR3 covers 16 residues. The germline CDR1 and CDR2 sequences are LGHNT and FRNRAP.

The rearrangement links TRBV7-9 to TRBJ1-5, with unresolved D. CDR1 SEHNR and CDR2 FQNEAQ come from the germline V gene (reference sequence). Deletions cut 5 bases from V and 4 bases from J, with 9 bases between. CDR3 size: 13 residues. The CDR3, as DNA: TGTGCCAGCAGCGCGGACCTGAATCAGCCCCAGCATTTT. Protein: CASSADLNQPQHF.

There are many counts of this clonotype. The rearrangement links TRBV6-5 to TRBJ1-2; D uncertain. From germline, CDR1 is MNHEY and CDR2 SVGAGI. V dropped 2 bases and J dropped 4 bases, with 20 bases sitting between them. This CDR3 has 17 residues. The CDR3 sequence: CASSYNYEAFRIYGYTF. DNA for the CDR3: TGTGCCAGCAGTTACAATTATGAGGCGTTCCGGATCTATGGCTACACCTTC.

This clonotype was detected ten times or more. Germline and junction disagree at one end, which may indicate a read error. DNA for the CDR3: TGCAGTGCCAGAGTATATGATTCACCCCTCCACTTT. It translates to CSARVYDSPLHF. The J gene is TRBJ1-6, the V gene TRBV20-1; the D is unclear. This CDR3 has 12 amino acids. Germline values: CDR1 DFQATT, CDR2 SNEGSKA (reference sequence).

This clonotype has a count of ten or more. This chain connects TRBV5-1 to TRBJ2-1; D may correspond to TRBD1 or TRBD2 (7 bases each). V dropped 4 bases and J dropped 1 base, with 18 bases sitting between them. The CDR3 length is 17 residues. Germline V gives CDR1 SGHRS, CDR2 YFSETQ. The CDR3 region has the DNA TGCGCCAGCAGCCCCCCAGGGGGAGGGAGGTCCTACAATGAGCAGTTCTTC. Amino acids: CASSPPGGGRSYNEQFF.

There are many counts of this clonotype. The V call is TRBV4-1, the J call TRBJ1-1; D is ambiguous. Trimming left V 2 bases short and J 4 bases short, with 11 bases between. The CDR3 runs 14 residues. Germline V lookup: CDR1 MGHRA, CDR2 YSYEKL. The CDR3 region is CASSQIPGSTEAFF. CDR3 in DNA: TGCGCCAGCAGCCAAATTCCGGGGAGCACTGAAGCTTTCTTT.

This clonotype was seen at least ten times. The V call is TRBV24-1, the J call TRBJ2-2; TRBD1 might be the D (6 bases). Trimming left V 7 bases short and J 1 base short, with 9 bases between. The germline CDR1 and CDR2 sequences are KGHDR and SFDVKD. The CDR3 has 14 residues. CDR3 bases: TGTGCCACCAGCCAGACAGGGAACACCGGGGAGCTGTTTTTT. It is translated as CATSQTGNTGELFF.

This clonotype was counted ten times or more. CDR3 sequence reads: CASGSGIQETQYF. The CDR3 DNA reads TGTGCCAGCGGTTCGGGGATACAAGAGACCCAGTACTTC. This chain connects TRBV12-3 or TRBV12-4 to TRBJ2-5; tentative D call: TRBD2 (5 bases). V lost 8 bases to trimming and J lost 2 bases, with 12 bases between them. The CDR3 loop spans 13 amino acids.